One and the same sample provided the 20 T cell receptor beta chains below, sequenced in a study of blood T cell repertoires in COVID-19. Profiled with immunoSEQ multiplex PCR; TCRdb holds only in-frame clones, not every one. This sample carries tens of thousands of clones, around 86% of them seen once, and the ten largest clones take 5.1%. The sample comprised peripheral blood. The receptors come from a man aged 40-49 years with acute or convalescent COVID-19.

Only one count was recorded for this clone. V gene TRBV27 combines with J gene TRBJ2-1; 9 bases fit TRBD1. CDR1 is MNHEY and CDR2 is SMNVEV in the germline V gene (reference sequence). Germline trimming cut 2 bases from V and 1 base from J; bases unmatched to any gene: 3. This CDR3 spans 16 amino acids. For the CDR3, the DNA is TGTGCCAGCAGTTTAAGGGGGACAGGGTCCTACAATGAGCAGTTCTTC. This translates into CASSLRGTGSYNEQFF.

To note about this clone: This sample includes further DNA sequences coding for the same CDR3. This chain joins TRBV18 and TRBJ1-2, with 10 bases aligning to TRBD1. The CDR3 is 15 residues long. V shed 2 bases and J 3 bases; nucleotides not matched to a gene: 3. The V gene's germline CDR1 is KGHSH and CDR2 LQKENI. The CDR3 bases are TGTGCCAGCTCACCATGGGACAGGGGTGACTATGGCTACACCTTC. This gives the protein CASSPWDRGDYGYTF.

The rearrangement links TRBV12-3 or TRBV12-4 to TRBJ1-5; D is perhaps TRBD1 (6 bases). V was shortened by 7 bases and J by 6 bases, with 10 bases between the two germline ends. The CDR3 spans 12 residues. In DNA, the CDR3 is TGTGCCAGCACCCTGACAGGTCAGCCCCAGCATTTT. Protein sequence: CASTLTGQPQHF.

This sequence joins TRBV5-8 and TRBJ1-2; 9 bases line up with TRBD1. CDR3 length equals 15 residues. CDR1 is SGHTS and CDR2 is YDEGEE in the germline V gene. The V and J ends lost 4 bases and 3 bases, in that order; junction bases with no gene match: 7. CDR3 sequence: CASSPGGQGDYGYTF. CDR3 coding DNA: TGTGCCAGCAGCCCGGGGGGACAGGGAGACTATGGCTACACCTTC.

CDR3 sequence reads: CASSVAVAVSNTGELFF. The CDR3 DNA is TGTGCCAGCAGCGTAGCTGTGGCGGTATCGAACACCGGGGAGCTGTTTTTT. The gene calls are TRBV9 and TRBJ2-2; D is unresolved. The germline V gene has CDR1 SGDLS and CDR2 YYNGEE. V was shortened by 0 bases and J by 0 bases, with 12 bases between the two germline ends. CDR3 length equals 17 residues.

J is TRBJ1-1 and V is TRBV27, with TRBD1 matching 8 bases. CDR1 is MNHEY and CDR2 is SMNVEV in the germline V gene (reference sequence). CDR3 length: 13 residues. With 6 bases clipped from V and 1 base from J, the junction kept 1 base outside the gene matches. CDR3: CASSQGANTEAFF. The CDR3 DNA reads TGTGCCAGCAGCCAGGGGGCGAACACTGAAGCTTTCTTT.

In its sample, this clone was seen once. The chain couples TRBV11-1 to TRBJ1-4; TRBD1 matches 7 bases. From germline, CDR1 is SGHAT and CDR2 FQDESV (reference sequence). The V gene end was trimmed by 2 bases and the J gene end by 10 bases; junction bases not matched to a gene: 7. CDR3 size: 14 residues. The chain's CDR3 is CASSLTGVDGKLFF. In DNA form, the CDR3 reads TGTGCCAGCAGCTTAACAGGGGTGGACGGAAAACTGTTTTTT. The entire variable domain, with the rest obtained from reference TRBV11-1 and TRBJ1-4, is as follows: EAEVAQSPRYKITEKSQAVAFWCDPISGHATLYWYRQILGQGPELLVQFQDESVVDDSQLPKDRFSAERLKGVDSTLKIQPAELGDSAMYLCASSLTGVDGKLFFGSGTQLSVL.

The CDR3 sequence: CASSPTGRRTEAFF. As DNA, the CDR3 is TGTGCCAGCTCACCGACAGGTCGGAGGACTGAAGCTTTCTTT. The chain carries TRBV18 and TRBJ1-1, with D possibly being TRBD1 (6 bases). Germline assignment: CDR1 KGHSH and CDR2 LQKENI. This CDR3 has 14 residues. Trimming removed 3 bases at V and 5 bases at J, with 13 bases between.

The CDR3 sequence: CASSYSSSGGTNTGELFF. In nucleotides, the CDR3 is TGTGCCAGCAGTTACTCGAGTAGCGGGGGGACGAACACCGGGGAGCTGTTTTTT. The V call is TRBV6-2 or TRBV6-3, the J call TRBJ2-2; 10 bases align to TRBD2. Unmatched junction bases numbered 4, after V lost 0 bases and J lost 0 bases. The V gene's germline CDR1 is MNHEY and CDR2 SVGEGT. The CDR3 loop spans 18 amino acids.

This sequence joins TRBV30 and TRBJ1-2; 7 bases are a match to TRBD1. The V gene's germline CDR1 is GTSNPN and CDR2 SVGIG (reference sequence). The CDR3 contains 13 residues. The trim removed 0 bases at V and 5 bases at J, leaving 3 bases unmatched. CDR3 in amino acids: CAWSVPQGYGYTF. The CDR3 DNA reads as TGTGCCTGGAGTGTACCACAGGGGTATGGCTACACCTTC.

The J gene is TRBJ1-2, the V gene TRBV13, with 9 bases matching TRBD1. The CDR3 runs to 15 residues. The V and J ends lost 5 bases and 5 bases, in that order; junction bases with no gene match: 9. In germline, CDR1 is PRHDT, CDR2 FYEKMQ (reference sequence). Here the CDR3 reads CASSRRDRVPYGYTF. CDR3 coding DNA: TGTGCCAGCAGCAGACGGGACAGGGTACCTTATGGCTACACCTTC.

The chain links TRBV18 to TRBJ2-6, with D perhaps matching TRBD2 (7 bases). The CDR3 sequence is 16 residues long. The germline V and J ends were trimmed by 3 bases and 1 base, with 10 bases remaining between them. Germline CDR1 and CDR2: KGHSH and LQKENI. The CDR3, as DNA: TGTGCCAGCTCACCGGGGGGGCTTTCTGGGGCCAACGTCCTGACTTTC. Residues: CASSPGGLSGANVLTF.

CDR3 amino acids: CASSDRQGGNYF. The CDR3 DNA is TGTGCCAGCAGTGATCGCCAGGGGGGAAACTACTTC. This chain links TRBV6-1 with TRBJ2-4; a weak D match, TRBD1 (7 bases). The germline gives CDR1 MNHNS, CDR2 SASEGT. V was clipped by 3 bases and J by 16 bases, with 16 bases between them. This CDR3 has 12 amino acids.

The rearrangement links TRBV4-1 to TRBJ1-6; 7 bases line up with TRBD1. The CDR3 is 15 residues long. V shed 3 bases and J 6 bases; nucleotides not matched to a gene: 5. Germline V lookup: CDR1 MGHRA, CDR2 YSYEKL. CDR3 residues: CASSHPDRANSPLHF. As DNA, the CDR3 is TGCGCCAGCAGCCACCCCGACAGGGCTAATTCACCCCTCCACTTT.

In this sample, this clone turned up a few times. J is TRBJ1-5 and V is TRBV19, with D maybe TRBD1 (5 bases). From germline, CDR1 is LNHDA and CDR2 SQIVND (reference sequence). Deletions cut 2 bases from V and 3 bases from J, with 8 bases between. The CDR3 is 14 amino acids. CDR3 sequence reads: CASSIRGYNQPQHF. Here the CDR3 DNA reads TGTGCCAGTAGTATAAGGGGATACAATCAGCCCCAGCATTTT.

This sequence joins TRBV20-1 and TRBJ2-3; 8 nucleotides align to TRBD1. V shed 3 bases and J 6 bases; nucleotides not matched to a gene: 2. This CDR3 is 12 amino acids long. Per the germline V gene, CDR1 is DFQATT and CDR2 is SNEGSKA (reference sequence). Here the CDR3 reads CSASQGADTQYF. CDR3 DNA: TGCAGTGCTAGTCAGGGGGCGGATACGCAGTATTTT.

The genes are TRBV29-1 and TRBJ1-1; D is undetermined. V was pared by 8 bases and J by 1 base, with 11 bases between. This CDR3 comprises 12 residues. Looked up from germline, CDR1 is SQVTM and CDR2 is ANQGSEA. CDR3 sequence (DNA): TGCAGCTTCTCGTCTCCGAACACTGAAGCTTTCTTT. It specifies CSFSSPNTEAFF.

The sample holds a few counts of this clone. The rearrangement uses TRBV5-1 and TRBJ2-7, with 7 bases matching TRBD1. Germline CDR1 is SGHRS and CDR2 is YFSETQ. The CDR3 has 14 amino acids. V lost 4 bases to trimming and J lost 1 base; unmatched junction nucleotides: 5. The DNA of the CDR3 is TGCGCCAGCAGCGTAAGACAGGGATCCTACGAGCAGTACTTC. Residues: CASSVRQGSYEQYF.

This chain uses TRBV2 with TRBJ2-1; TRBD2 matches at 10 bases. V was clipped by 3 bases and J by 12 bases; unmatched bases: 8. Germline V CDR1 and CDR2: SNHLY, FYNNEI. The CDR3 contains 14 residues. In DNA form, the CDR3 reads TGTGCCAGCAGTGATGCTAGCGGGAGTTATGGGCAGTTCTTC. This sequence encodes CASSDASGSYGQFF.

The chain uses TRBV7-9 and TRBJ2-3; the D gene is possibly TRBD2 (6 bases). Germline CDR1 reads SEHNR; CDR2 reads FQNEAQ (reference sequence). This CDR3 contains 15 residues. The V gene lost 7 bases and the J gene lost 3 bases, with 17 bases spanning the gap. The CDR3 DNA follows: TGTGCCAGCACCACCCTAGGAGGGGAAACAGATACGCAGTATTTT. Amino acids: CASTTLGGETDTQYF. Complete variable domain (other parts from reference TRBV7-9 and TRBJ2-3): DTGVSQNPRHKITKRGQNVTFRCDPISEHNRLYWYRQTLGQGPEFLTYFQNEAQLEKSRLLSDRFSAERPKGSFSTLEIQRTEQGDSAMYLCASTTLGGETDTQYFGPGTRLTVL.